Given below is one T cell receptor (beta chain) in context. The antigen remains undetermined. This CDR3 has 15 amino acids. Per the germline V gene, CDR1 is MGHRA and CDR2 is YSYEKL. With V trimmed by 8 bases and J by 2 bases, 5 bases remained unmatched. The sample is drawn from a study of long-term antiretroviral therapy in people with HIV. Notes on the study in general: Post-ART samples showed increased diversity that remained below transplant donor control levels. Pre-ART expanded TRB clones stayed dominant throughout, though often decreasing after ART. Researchers lacked any data on ART adherence, viral resistance or therapy changes.

A v3.0 immunoSEQ assay was performed at survey level. Per sample, sequencing targeted about 40,000-55,000 T-cell genomes. The repertoire was sequenced with immunoSEQ multiplex PCR; TCRdb's copy has only in-frame clones and lacks some. The table lists under 15,000 clones, about 87% of them singletons. This TCR came from a woman aged 35 to 49 with HIV. Source: unsorted PBMCs, taken 2.1 years after starting antiretroviral therapy. The V and J genes are TRBV4-1 and TRBJ2-1; TRBD2 agrees at 11 bases. CDR3 DNA: TGCGCCAGCGCCATTAGCGGGGGGGCCTACAATGAGCAGTTCTTC. It encodes CASAISGGAYNEQFF.